This record looks at one TCR beta chain sequence and its context. Its antigen is currently unknown. Total RNA was extracted at no less than 6 micrograms per sample. The entry originates in a study of blood T cells in healthy people across ages. Whole-study findings and limits: PBMCs left unsorted prevented a conclusive naive versus antigen-experienced comparison. Because donor CMV status was unknown, expanded clonotype changes were possibly confounded.

The germline V gene has CDR1 DFQATT and CDR2 SNEGSKA (reference sequence). CDR3 length: 13 amino acids. V shed 4 bases and J shed 12 bases, with 21 bases lying between them. A second PCR, run for roughly 7 to 12 cycles, used a sample-barcoded 5' primer plus a J-beta primer mix. Using its own MiXCR run on the 5' RACE reads, TCRdb lists one record per CDR3 protein. The sample yields about 1.7 million distinct CDR3 sequences, about 30% seen once. The gene calls are TRBV20-1 and TRBJ1-2; a possible D gene is TRBD1 (6 bases). The receptor was isolated from a young woman in good health. The sequencing input was blood. The CDR3 coding sequence is TGCAGTGCTACTCCCTCAAGGCAGGGGAGCGACACCTTC. Translating gives CSATPSRQGSDTF.